The 30 T cell receptor beta chains below all came from one sample that was sequenced in a study of T cells in Graves' hyperthyroidism and ophthalmopathy. Amplified regions were TCR beta CDR3 sequences from RNA transcripts. An initial round of RT-PCR targeting the TCR CDR3 relied on the HTBI primer set. In TCRdb, the multiplex PCR reads were re-called with MiXCR into one record per CDR3 protein. The sample holds roughly 110,000 distinct CDR3 sequences, 16% seen once. Sequencing input: blood. These receptors all stem from a woman in her fifties or sixties with Graves' hyperthyroidism.

This clonotype has ten or more counts. The rearrangement links TRBV19 to TRBJ2-1, with 9 bases lining up with TRBD2. The CDR3 consists of 17 residues. CDR1 and CDR2 (germline): LNHDA, SQIVND (reference sequence). V shed 5 bases, J shed 1 base, and the junction held 9 bases outside the gene matches. This CDR3 is CASSPGPTSGSYNEQFF. In DNA, the CDR3 is TGTGCCAGTAGTCCGGGTCCGACTAGCGGTTCCTACAATGAGCAGTTCTTC.

This clonotype was counted at least ten times. The V gene is TRBV5-1, the J gene TRBJ2-3, with 9 bases lining up with TRBD1. The CDR3 runs 15 residues. The V gene's germline CDR1 is SGHRS and CDR2 YFSETQ. V lost 4 bases to trimming and J lost 4 bases; unmatched junction nucleotides: 7. The CDR3 DNA reads as TGCGCCAGCAGCACCGGGACAGGGCCCCCAGATACGCAGTATTTT. It encodes CASSTGTGPPDTQYF.

This clonotype appeared a few times. CDR3 loop: CASSTPSGSSYEQYV. The CDR3 DNA follows: TGTGCCAGCAGTACCCCTAGCGGGAGCTCCTACGAGCAGTACGTC. This chain uses TRBV28 with TRBJ2-7; TRBD2 agrees at 10 bases. Germline V CDR1 and CDR2: MDHEN, SYDVKM. The CDR3 loop spans 15 amino acids. V trimming: 5 bases; J trimming: 0 bases; junction bases outside the gene matches: 4.

Details on this clonotype: Since a much larger clone is just one base distant, this may be a read error. The genes are TRBV7-2 and TRBJ1-1; TRBD1 matches 7 bases. The V gene's germline CDR1 is SGHTA and CDR2 FQGNSA. The CDR3 runs to 15 residues. CDR3 DNA sequence: TGTGCCAGCAACTTAGCGGGACAGCGGAACACTGAAGCTTTCTTT. Translating gives CASNLAGQRNTEAFF.

CDR3 DNA sequence: TGTGCCACCAGCAGTTACTACGCCGCGGCCAATGAGCAGTTCTTC. Its translation: CATSSYYAAANEQFF. This rearrangement joins TRBV15 to TRBJ2-1; D is uncertain. The germline CDR1 and CDR2 sequences are LNHNV and YYDKDF (reference sequence). The CDR3 contains 15 residues. The V gene lost 3 bases and the J gene lost 6 bases, with 15 bases spanning the gap.

The rearrangement joins TRBV19 to TRBJ1-1; TRBD1 matches 7 bases. The germline V gene has CDR1 LNHDA and CDR2 SQIVND (reference sequence). The J segment lost 8 bases and the V segment lost 6 bases, leaving 9 bases of the junction unmatched. There are 13 residues in the CDR3. CDR3 in DNA: TGTGCCAGTAGCCCGGGACAGCGCCTCGAAGCTTTCTTT. This translates into CASSPGQRLEAFF.

This clonotype was seen at least ten times. The chain joins TRBV4-1 to TRBJ1-1, with TRBD1 as a possible D gene (5 bases). The CDR3 runs 16 residues. Germline V CDR1 and CDR2: MGHRA, YSYEKL. V lost 3 bases to trimming and J lost 4 bases, with 18 bases between them. The CDR3 sequence: CASSHYMGGMSTEAFF. The CDR3, as DNA: TGCGCCAGCAGCCATTACATGGGGGGGATGAGCACTGAAGCTTTCTTT.

This clonotype occurred many times. The chain joins TRBV3-1 to TRBJ2-7; TRBD2 is a possible D gene (5 bases). Trimming cost V 10 bases and J 2 bases, with 33 bases left between them. Germline V gene sequence: CDR1 LGHDT, CDR2 YNNKEL (reference sequence). The CDR3 contains 19 residues. Here the CDR3 DNA reads TGTGCCATCAGTGCGTTCGGTGATCCGCCGACTAATACTGCCTACGAGCAGTACTTC. Translated, it gives CAISAFGDPPTNTAYEQYF.

The chain combines TRBV30 with TRBJ1-4, with D possibly matching TRBD1 (5 bases). Trimming removed 3 bases at V and 8 bases at J, with 16 bases between. Germline loops: CDR1 GTSNPN, CDR2 SVGIG (reference sequence). The CDR3 contains 14 residues. In nucleotides, the CDR3 is TGTGCCTGGAGGGACACCGGGCGGAGGGAAAAACTGTTTTTT. Its translation is CAWRDTGRREKLFF.

This clonotype came up many times. The J gene is TRBJ1-6, the V gene TRBV3-1; D remains ambiguous. V was shortened by 1 base and J by 9 bases, with 4 bases between the two germline ends. The germline CDR1 and CDR2 sequences are LGHDT and YNNKEL (reference sequence). CDR3 length equals 12 residues. In nucleotides, the CDR3 is TGTGCCAGCAGCCAAGGGCCTTCACCCCTCCACTTT. The encoded protein is CASSQGPSPLHF.

The V call is TRBV11-2, the J call TRBJ2-2; 14 bases match TRBD2. The CDR3 length is 15 residues. Germline CDR1 reads SGHAT; CDR2 reads FQNNGV. The V segment lost 4 bases and the J segment 7 bases; nucleotides outside the gene matches: 2. CDR3 sequence (DNA): TGTGCCAGCAGCTCGGGACTAGCGGGAGACGGGGAGCTGTTTTTT. Amino acids: CASSSGLAGDGELFF.

Many counts were recorded for this clonotype. The chain uses TRBV20-1 and TRBJ1-5, with D hard to call. Germline V gene data show CDR1 as DFQATT and CDR2 as SNEGSKA (reference sequence). The CDR3 has 14 residues. The V gene lost 3 bases and the J gene lost 3 bases, with 12 bases spanning the gap. The CDR3 protein is CSARWPGNNQPQHF. CDR3 nucleotides: TGCAGTGCTAGGTGGCCAGGTAACAATCAGCCCCAGCATTTT.

This clonotype was picked up many times. This chain connects TRBV20-1 to TRBJ2-4, with D perhaps matching TRBD1 (5 bases). Germline CDR1 is DFQATT and CDR2 is SNEGSKA (reference sequence). V was cut by 5 bases and J by 7 bases, with 18 bases left in between. The CDR3 consists of 14 residues. CDR3 DNA: TGCAGTGCTGCCGTGGACACCGTGGGGAACATTCAGTACTTC. Its protein is CSAAVDTVGNIQYF.

This clonotype came up many times. The gene calls are TRBV4-2 and TRBJ2-5; 16 bases align to TRBD2. J was trimmed by 12 bases and V by 0 bases; bases with no gene match: 13. CDR3 length equals 18 residues. Germline V gene lookup returns CDR1 LGHNA and CDR2 YNFKEQ. CDR3 nucleotides: TGTGCCAGCAGCCAAGATGGGACTAGCGGGAGGGCCGGAGAGCCTGAGTACTTC. It encodes CASSQDGTSGRAGEPEYF.

This clonotype showed up many times. The rearrangement links TRBV7-2 to TRBJ2-1; 8 positions match TRBD2. Germline loops: CDR1 SGHTA, CDR2 FQGNSA. V shed 5 bases, J shed 9 bases, and the junction held 15 bases outside the gene matches. This CDR3 has 16 residues. The CDR3 loop is CASSVGPHSGNIEQFF. CDR3 DNA: TGTGCCAGCAGCGTAGGGCCCCATAGCGGGAATATTGAGCAGTTCTTC.

This clonotype was seen many times. This sequence joins TRBV28 and TRBJ2-2; possibly TRBD1 or TRBD2 for D (5 bases each). The CDR3 is 14 residues long. The V end lost 7 bases, the J end lost 3 bases, and 12 bases lay between the germline ends. Germline V gene data show CDR1 as MDHEN and CDR2 as SYDVKM. The CDR3, as DNA: TGTGCCAGCACCCTCCAGGGAGACACCGGGGAGCTGTTTTTT. This encodes CASTLQGDTGELFF. Complete variable domain (other parts from reference TRBV28 and TRBJ2-2): DVKVTQSSRYLVKRTGEKVFLECVQDMDHENMFWYRQDPGLGLRLIYFSYDVKMKEKGDIPEGYSVSREKKERFSLILESASTNQTSMYLCASTLQGDTGELFFGEGSRLTVL.

This clonotype has ten or more counts. The chain carries TRBV24-1 and TRBJ2-3; a possible D gene is TRBD2 (6 bases). The CDR3 extends over 15 amino acids. V lost 7 bases, J lost 2 bases, and 15 bases lay in between. The germline V gene has CDR1 KGHDR and CDR2 SFDVKD. The CDR3 here is CATSGERASTDTQYF. CDR3 bases: TGTGCCACCAGCGGAGAGCGGGCATCCACAGATACGCAGTATTTT.

Many counts were recorded for this clonotype. V is TRBV20-1 and J is TRBJ2-5; 10 bases match TRBD2. Trimming cost V 2 bases and J 5 bases; bases outside gene matches: 8. CDR1 and CDR2 (germline): DFQATT, SNEGSKA (reference sequence). The CDR3 has 15 residues. The CDR3 DNA sequence: TGCAGTGCTAGAAGTCTAGCGGGAGCTTTGGAGACCCAGTACTTC. It yields the protein CSARSLAGALETQYF.

This clonotype was detected many times. The chain is built from TRBV9 and TRBJ2-3; 7 bases align to TRBD2. From germline, CDR1 is SGDLS and CDR2 YYNGEE. Trimming cost V 0 bases and J 1 base; bases outside gene matches: 14. There are 19 residues in the CDR3. CDR3 region: CASSVAAGVRAGGTDTQYF. Written as DNA, the CDR3 is TGTGCCAGCAGCGTAGCGGCGGGAGTACGCGCTGGGGGCACAGATACGCAGTATTTT.

This clonotype was counted many times. The J gene is TRBJ2-3, the V gene TRBV6-2 or TRBV6-3, with D uncertain. V shed 2 bases and J shed 1 base, with 10 bases lying between them. The length of the CDR3 is 15 residues. CDR1 and CDR2 (germline): MNHEY, SVGEGT. CDR3 in DNA: TGTGCCAGCAGTTACGGGTCGTGGCGCACAGATACGCAGTATTTT. It yields the protein CASSYGSWRTDTQYF.

This clonotype showed up many times. CDR3 residues: CASSLGGTSGSNEQFF. The CDR3 nucleotides are TGCGCCAGCAGCTTGGGCGGGACTAGCGGGTCCAATGAGCAGTTCTTC. V and J are TRBV5-1 and TRBJ2-1, with 12 bases matching TRBD2. Germline V gives CDR1 SGHRS, CDR2 YFSETQ. The CDR3 has 16 amino acids. The trim removed 0 bases at V and 6 bases at J, leaving 4 bases unmatched.

This clonotype was seen only a few times. J is TRBJ2-7 and V is TRBV20-1; D gene ambiguous. The CDR3 has 13 amino acids. Germline V lookup: CDR1 DFQATT, CDR2 SNEGSKA (reference sequence). Trimming removed 6 bases from V and 2 bases from J, with 14 bases in between. The CDR3 spells CSAPLDPAYEQYF. CDR3 bases: TGCAGTGCCCCTCTCGATCCGGCCTACGAGCAGTACTTC.

The rearrangement uses TRBV11-2 and TRBJ2-4, with D hard to call. This CDR3 spans 16 amino acids. Trimming left V 1 base short and J 1 base short, with 11 bases between. Germline V gene data show CDR1 as SGHAT and CDR2 as FQNNGV. CDR3 DNA: TGTGCCAGCAGCTTAGGTGGACCTCTCGCCAAAAACATTCAGTACTTC. Residues: CASSLGGPLAKNIQYF.

This clonotype has ten or more counts. The chain uses TRBV6-1 and TRBJ2-4; 8 bases fit TRBD2. The J segment lost 7 bases and the V segment lost 4 bases, leaving 6 bases of the junction unmatched. Looked up from germline, CDR1 is MNHNS and CDR2 is SASEGT. The CDR3 runs to 14 residues. DNA of the CDR3: TGTGCCAGCAGTGCGGGAGGGCCGAGGAACATTCAGTACTTC. This encodes CASSAGGPRNIQYF.

This clonotype showed up many times. The chain employs TRBV24-1 and TRBJ1-1, with D unclear. V lost 5 bases to trimming and J lost 1 base, with 10 bases between them. Germline CDR1 and CDR2: KGHDR and SFDVKD. The CDR3 sequence is 14 residues long. CDR3 protein: CATSVSGSNTEAFF. Written as DNA, the CDR3 is TGTGCCACCAGTGTTTCAGGTTCGAACACTGAAGCTTTCTTT.

There are many counts of this clonotype. CDR3 DNA: TGCGCCAGCAGCGGGGGTTCTGGCCTCACAGATACGCAGTATTTT. It yields the protein CASSGGSGLTDTQYF. V and J are TRBV5-1 and TRBJ2-3; the D call may be TRBD1 or TRBD2 (5 bases each). The germline V gene has CDR1 SGHRS and CDR2 YFSETQ. CDR3 length: 15 amino acids. The germline V and J ends were trimmed by 4 bases and 2 bases, with 14 bases remaining between them.

The V and J genes are TRBV5-1 and TRBJ1-1; TRBD1 agrees at 8 bases. V lost 4 bases to trimming and J lost 4 bases; unmatched junction nucleotides: 6. Per germline, CDR1 SGHRS and CDR2 YFSETQ. The CDR3 is made up of 14 amino acids. The CDR3 protein is CASSPGQGGTEAFF. CDR3 sequence (DNA): TGCGCCAGCAGCCCAGGACAGGGCGGCACTGAAGCTTTCTTT. The complete variable domain, with remaining parts taken from reference TRBV5-1 and TRBJ1-1, reads KAGVTQTPRYLIKTRGQQVTLSCSPISGHRSVSWYQQTPGQGLQFLFEYFSETQRNKGNFPGRFSGRQFSNSRSEMNVSTLELGDSALYLCASSPGQGGTEAFFGQGTRLTVV.

This clonotype was found many times. The CDR3 protein is CASSLASGSIEQFF. CDR3 in DNA: TGTGCCAGCAGCTTAGCTAGCGGGAGCATTGAGCAGTTCTTC. The chain couples TRBV7-3 to TRBJ2-1, with 10 bases matching TRBD2. This CDR3 has 14 residues. After removal of 2 bases from V and 9 bases from J, the junction contained 4 bases not matched to a gene. Germline V gene sequence: CDR1 SGHTA, CDR2 FQGTGA.

This clonotype was seen only a few times. The J gene is TRBJ1-2, the V gene TRBV5-1; 10 bases map to TRBD1. The CDR3 totals 17 residues. After removal of 2 bases from V and 3 bases from J, the junction contained 10 bases not matched to a gene. Germline lookup yields CDR1 SGHRS and CDR2 YFSETQ. The CDR3 reads CASSFPGQGLADYGYTF. The CDR3 DNA reads as TGCGCCAGCAGCTTCCCGGGACAGGGGTTAGCTGACTATGGCTACACCTTC.

The chain joins TRBV7-2 to TRBJ2-7; 7 nucleotides line up with TRBD2. There are 14 residues in the CDR3. The trim removed 5 bases at V and 6 bases at J, leaving 10 bases unmatched. The germline V gene encodes CDR1 SGHTA and CDR2 FQGNSA. The CDR3 is CASSPERDSFEQYV. The CDR3 bases are TGTGCCAGCAGCCCCGAGCGGGATTCGTTCGAGCAGTACGTC.